Each of the 9 T cell receptor beta chains below was sequenced from the same sample in a study of blood T cell repertoires in COVID-19. Method: immunoSEQ multiplex PCR; TCRdb's copy keeps in-frame clones and lacks some. In the table there are approximately 190,000 clones, about 80% of which are singletons. Sequenced input: peripheral blood. The receptor source for this set is a man aged 55-75 years with acute or convalescent COVID-19.

V gene TRBV12-3 or TRBV12-4 combines with J gene TRBJ1-3; tentatively, D is TRBD1 (6 bases). This CDR3 is 12 amino acids long. V lost 6 bases to trimming and J lost 7 bases, with 10 bases between them. Here the CDR3 DNA reads TGTGCCAGCAGGGGCACAGGGAACACCATATATTTT. Encoded protein: CASRGTGNTIYF.

The chain joins TRBV27 to TRBJ1-2; TRBD1 aligns across 9 bases. Per the germline V gene, CDR1 is MNHEY and CDR2 is SMNVEV (reference sequence). This CDR3 is 14 amino acids long. Trimming took 6 bases from V and 1 from J; bases not matched to a gene: 3. DNA of the CDR3: TGTGCCAGCAGCCGACAGGGGGGTAACTATGGCTACACCTTC. It encodes CASSRQGGNYGYTF.

There are a few counts of this clone. This chain links TRBV15 with TRBJ1-6; TRBD1 aligns across 10 bases. The CDR3 length is 15 residues. Germline V lookup: CDR1 LNHNV, CDR2 YYDKDF (reference sequence). After removal of 0 bases from V and 14 bases from J, the junction contained 7 bases not matched to a gene. The CDR3 coding sequence is TGTGCCACCAGCAGAGACACCGGGACAGGGGCTTCCCTCCACTTT. It translates to CATSRDTGTGASLHF.

CDR3 loop: CASRGDTGLTQYF. DNA of the CDR3: TGCGCCAGCAGAGGGGACACAGGGTTGACCCAGTACTTC. The chain is built from TRBV5-1 and TRBJ2-5; perhaps TRBD1 as D (6 bases). CDR3 length equals 13 residues. Germline values: CDR1 SGHRS, CDR2 YFSETQ. Trimming pared 5 bases from V and 7 bases from J, leaving 15 bases between.

This clone has only a few counts. The CDR3 here is CASSQDIRGSPLHF. CDR3 in DNA: TGTGCCAGCAGCCAAGATATCAGGGGTTCACCCCTCCACTTT. The rearrangement joins TRBV14 to TRBJ1-6, with TRBD1 as a possible D gene (6 bases). This CDR3 contains 14 residues. Germline assignment: CDR1 SGHDN and CDR2 FVKESK. The V end lost 0 bases, the J end lost 9 bases, and 9 bases lay between the germline ends.

This chain uses TRBV5-4 with TRBJ1-2; D is perhaps TRBD1 (5 bases). Deletions cut 0 bases from V and 8 bases from J, with 11 bases between. Germline values: CDR1 SGHNT, CDR2 YYREEE (reference sequence). CDR3 length: 13 residues. The CDR3 sequence: CASSLEGAGGYTF. CDR3 DNA sequence: TGTGCCAGCAGCTTGGAAGGGGCTGGCGGCTACACCTTC.

The DNA for the CDR3 is TGTGCCAGCAGTTACTCTGCGGGCTACGAGCAGTACTTC. It encodes CASSYSAGYEQYF. V and J are TRBV6-5 and TRBJ2-7; D is possibly TRBD2 (5 bases). The CDR3 runs to 13 residues. With 0 bases removed from V and 3 bases from J, the gap between germline ends came to 6 bases. Looked up from germline, CDR1 is MNHEY and CDR2 is SVGAGI.

The rearrangement joins TRBV30 to TRBJ1-2, with D perhaps matching TRBD1 (5 bases). The ends were cut back, 0 bases at V and 4 bases at J, with 9 bases in the middle. Per germline, CDR1 GTSNPN and CDR2 SVGIG (reference sequence). This CDR3 has 13 amino acids. The CDR3 bases are TGTGCCTGGAGTGTACAGGTTGGCTATGGCTACACCTTC. Residues: CAWSVQVGYGYTF.

This sequence joins TRBV19 and TRBJ2-1; 7 bases agree with TRBD2. The V gene's germline CDR1 is LNHDA and CDR2 SQIVND (reference sequence). J lost 0 bases, V lost 6 bases, and 14 bases had no gene match. The CDR3 sequence is 18 residues long. CDR3: CASRGSWERGSSYNEQFF. The CDR3 coding sequence is TGTGCCAGTAGGGGTAGTTGGGAGCGGGGAAGCTCCTACAATGAGCAGTTCTTC.